Below, one T cell receptor beta chain is given with its context. The germline gives CDR1 SGHTA, CDR2 FQGTGA. Trimming shortened V by 8 bases and J by 8 bases, and 18 bases separated the two germline ends. The CDR3 has 13 residues. The source of the sample is a study of blood T cell repertoires in COVID-19. Under the authors' procedure: Reference gene primer amplification gave nucleated cell count estimates. Some clones are missing from TCRdb's copy, which holds only in-frame ones; the method was immunoSEQ multiplex PCR. The V and J calls and clone size come from that table; D and trimming were worked out from the DNA. The sample consists of 50,000 to 70,000 clones, 90% of them appearing once.

This rearrangement joins TRBV7-3 to TRBJ1-2; D is perhaps TRBD1 (6 bases). Sequencing was performed on peripheral blood. This TCR derives from a human donor with active COVID-19. The donor label of this sample is uncertain. This CDR3 reads CASPFTGGKGYTF. The CDR3 DNA is TGTGCCAGCCCTTTCACGGGGGGCAAAGGCTACACCTTC. The whole variable domain, filled in from reference TRBV7-3 and TRBJ1-2, reads GAGVSQTPSNKVTEKGKYVELRCDPISGHTALYWYRQSLGQGPEFLIYFQGTGAADDSGLPNDRFFAVRPEGSVSTLKIQRTERGDSAVYLCASPFTGGKGYTFGSGTRLTVV.